The 30 T cell receptor beta chains listed next were all sequenced from one sample in a study of blood T cell repertoires in COVID-19. Assay used: immunoSEQ multiplex PCR; TCRdb lists only in-frame clones, some missing. The sample has 15,000 to 20,000 clones, 70% to 90% seen once. The material sequenced was peripheral blood. These receptors were collected from a human donor in a cohort sampled during active COVID-19.

The chain is built from TRBV5-6 and TRBJ2-7; D possibly corresponds to TRBD2 (6 bases). With 4 bases removed from V and 5 bases from J, the gap between germline ends came to 19 bases. This CDR3 has 15 residues. Germline values: CDR1 SGHDT, CDR2 YYEEEE. In DNA, the CDR3 is TGTGCCAGCAGCCGACGTTCGGGGGTCCTCCACGAGCAGTACTTC. This encodes CASSRRSGVLHEQYF.

V and J are TRBV9 and TRBJ2-2; 12 bases align to TRBD2. This CDR3 contains 17 residues. Germline CDR1 reads SGDLS; CDR2 reads YYNGEE. J lost 3 bases, V lost 2 bases, and 5 bases had no gene match. DNA of the CDR3: TGTGCCAGCAGCGTCGGGACTAGCGGGCTCTACACCGGGGAGCTGTTTTTT. Translating gives CASSVGTSGLYTGELFF.

This sequence joins TRBV7-9 and TRBJ2-1, with 8 bases fitting TRBD2. The V gene's germline CDR1 is SEHNR and CDR2 FQNEAQ (reference sequence). The ends lost 3 bases at V and 4 bases at J; junction bases unmatched: 5. The CDR3 totals 15 residues. The CDR3 sequence: CASSFAGGSYNEQFF. The CDR3 DNA follows: TGTGCCAGCAGCTTTGCGGGGGGTTCATACAATGAGCAGTTCTTC.

The chain is built from TRBV5-1 and TRBJ2-1; TRBD1 might be the D (5 bases). The length of the CDR3 is 13 residues. CDR1 is SGHRS, CDR2 YFSETQ, per germline. The ends were cut back, 0 bases at V and 7 bases at J, with 8 bases in the middle. The CDR3 protein is CASSLGRQNEQFF. The DNA for the CDR3 is TGCGCCAGCAGCTTGGGGAGACAGAATGAGCAGTTCTTC.

The chain uses TRBV11-2 and TRBJ1-6; a possible D gene is TRBD1 (6 bases). In germline, CDR1 is SGHAT, CDR2 FQNNGV. With 3 bases removed from V and 4 bases from J, the gap between germline ends came to 13 bases. There are 16 residues in the CDR3. The CDR3 is CASSFNRELYNSPLHF. The CDR3 DNA reads as TGTGCCAGCAGCTTTAACAGGGAATTGTATAATTCACCCCTCCACTTT.

The chain is built from TRBV7-8 and TRBJ1-3; TRBD1 matches at 8 bases. V shed 5 bases and J 4 bases; nucleotides not matched to a gene: 10. CDR3 size: 16 residues. Germline loops: CDR1 SGHVS, CDR2 FQNEAQ. CDR3 bases: TGTGCCAGCAGCCCTGGACAGGGAAATAGGGGAAACACCATATATTTT. It codes for CASSPGQGNRGNTIYF.

The rearrangement links TRBV2 to TRBJ2-4, with D possibly matching TRBD1 (5 bases). Trimming removed 8 bases from V and 6 bases from J, with 20 bases in between. Germline CDR1 is SNHLY and CDR2 is FYNNEI. The CDR3 extends over 15 amino acids. CDR3 in DNA: TGTGCCAGCTGTCAAGACTTCGGCCAGGGAAACATTCAGTACTTC. Its protein product is CASCQDFGQGNIQYF.

The genes are TRBV11-2 and TRBJ2-7, with 11 bases identical to TRBD1. Losses at the gene ends were 4 bases for V and 7 bases for J; bases not matched to a gene: 12. The germline gives CDR1 SGHAT, CDR2 FQNNGV. The length of the CDR3 is 16 residues. The DNA for the CDR3 is TGTGCCAGCAGCTCCCTGAAAGGACAGGGGGCGAATGAGCAGTACTTC. Its translation: CASSSLKGQGANEQYF.

The chain combines TRBV5-1 with TRBJ2-3; TRBD1 is a possible D gene (5 bases). V was shortened by 2 bases and J by 2 bases, with 15 bases between the two germline ends. Germline values: CDR1 SGHRS, CDR2 YFSETQ. CDR3 length: 16 residues. The CDR3 sequence: CASSFGSLGPTDTQYF. CDR3 coding DNA: TGCGCCAGCAGCTTCGGGTCGCTGGGGCCCACAGATACGCAGTATTTT. The full variable domain, completed using reference TRBV5-1 and TRBJ2-3, is KAGVTQTPRYLIKTRGQQVTLSCSPISGHRSVSWYQQTPGQGLQFLFEYFSETQRNKGNFPGRFSGRQFSNSRSEMNVSTLELGDSALYLCASSFGSLGPTDTQYFGPGTRLTVL.

There are a few counts of this clone. This chain uses TRBV19 with TRBJ2-5; the match to TRBD1 covers 10 bases. The CDR3 runs 15 residues. Germline lookup yields CDR1 LNHDA and CDR2 SQIVND (reference sequence). J was trimmed by 3 bases and V by 3 bases; bases with no gene match: 4. The CDR3 here is CASSIPGQGKETQYF. The CDR3 nucleotides read TGTGCCAGTAGTATTCCGGGACAGGGGAAAGAGACCCAGTACTTC.

V and J are TRBV5-1 and TRBJ1-1; no firm D call. From germline, CDR1 is SGHRS and CDR2 YFSETQ. Between the trimmed V and J ends, which lost 0 bases and 7 bases, there was a span of 13 bases. The CDR3 loop spans 14 amino acids. In DNA, the CDR3 is TGCGCCAGCAGCTTGGACGAGGGAAGGAGTGAAGCTTTCTTT. As protein: CASSLDEGRSEAFF. The variable domain in full, with the rest retrieved from reference TRBV5-1 and TRBJ1-1, is KAGVTQTPRYLIKTRGQQVTLSCSPISGHRSVSWYQQTPGQGLQFLFEYFSETQRNKGNFPGRFSGRQFSNSRSEMNVSTLELGDSALYLCASSLDEGRSEAFFGQGTRLTVV.

The chain uses TRBV10-3 and TRBJ1-1; 11 bases are shared with TRBD1. Germline assignment: CDR1 ENHRY and CDR2 SYGVKD. V shed 4 bases, J shed 2 bases, and the junction held 6 bases outside the gene matches. This CDR3 has 16 residues. The CDR3 nucleotides read TGTGCCATCAGTGGCGGGACAGGGGGTATTAACACTGAAGCTTTCTTT. This encodes CAISGGTGGINTEAFF.

The CDR3 is CASSQDHTGSQETQYF. CDR3 DNA sequence: TGTGCCAGCAGCCAAGATCATACAGGGTCCCAAGAGACCCAGTACTTC. The V and J genes are TRBV3-1 (or the pseudogene TRBV3-2) and TRBJ2-5; the D gene is possibly TRBD1 (6 bases). Germline V gene data show CDR1 as LGHDT and CDR2 as YNNKEL (reference sequence). V shed 0 bases and J shed 1 base, with 12 bases lying between them. CDR3 size: 16 residues.

The genes are TRBV5-1 and TRBJ1-1; weak D call: TRBD1 (5 bases). The CDR3 runs 14 residues. Between the trimmed V and J ends, which lost 3 bases and 7 bases, there was a span of 16 bases. Germline CDR1 is SGHRS and CDR2 is YFSETQ. The CDR3, as DNA: TGCGCCAGCAGCTACCCTCGGGAGGGGTTTGAAGCTTTCTTT. It encodes CASSYPREGFEAFF.

J is TRBJ2-5 and V is TRBV5-8; 7 bases match TRBD1. The CDR3 extends over 14 amino acids. Germline CDR1 reads SGHTS; CDR2 reads YDEGEE. V dropped 4 bases and J dropped 2; count of bases not matched to a gene: 5. The CDR3 DNA sequence: TGTGCCAGCAGCCTGGGGACAGCACAAGAGACCCAGTACTTC. It is translated as CASSLGTAQETQYF.

This rearrangement joins TRBV6-6 to TRBJ2-5; D not certain. The length of the CDR3 is 11 residues. In germline, CDR1 is MNHNY, CDR2 SVGAGI (reference sequence). Trimming removed 4 bases at V and 4 bases at J, with 4 bases between. The CDR3 is CASSLAETQYF. The CDR3 nucleotides are TGTGCCAGCAGTTTAGCAGAGACCCAGTACTTC.

The chain joins TRBV4-2 to TRBJ2-3, with 10 bases fitting TRBD2. The CDR3 loop spans 20 amino acids. Per the germline V gene, CDR1 is LGHNA and CDR2 is YNFKEQ. J lost 0 bases, V lost 0 bases, and 12 bases had no gene match. Written as DNA, the CDR3 is TGTGCCAGCAGCCAAGATCTGAGTAGCGGGGGGCTCCGGAGCACAGATACGCAGTATTTT. This translates into CASSQDLSSGGLRSTDTQYF.

The J gene is TRBJ1-2, the V gene TRBV2; 9 bases fit TRBD1. J gave up 4 bases and V 8 bases, and 8 bases lay outside the gene matches. This CDR3 has 14 amino acids. Germline V gene sequence: CDR1 SNHLY, CDR2 FYNNEI. The CDR3 loop is CASPAPTGGYGYTF. DNA for the CDR3: TGTGCCAGCCCGGCCCCGACAGGGGGCTATGGCTACACCTTC. The entire variable domain, with the rest obtained from reference TRBV2 and TRBJ1-2, is as follows: EPEVTQTPSHQVTQMGQEVILRCVPISNHLYFYWYRQILGQKVEFLVSFYNNEISEKSEIFDDQFSVERPDGSNFTLKIRSTKLEDSAMYFCASPAPTGGYGYTFGSGTRLTVV.

The J gene is TRBJ2-3, the V gene TRBV20-1, with D unclear. The CDR3 has 11 amino acids. In germline, CDR1 is DFQATT, CDR2 SNEGSKA (reference sequence). Trimming shortened V by 4 bases and J by 4 bases, and 6 bases separated the two germline ends. The CDR3 DNA reads as TGCAGTGCTAATCTCTCAGATACGCAGTATTTT. Protein: CSANLSDTQYF.

The chain recombines TRBV19 with TRBJ1-2; 11 bases map to TRBD1. Germline V gives CDR1 LNHDA, CDR2 SQIVND (reference sequence). Trimming took 1 base from V and 4 from J; bases not matched to a gene: 2. This CDR3 contains 15 residues. The CDR3: CASSIGTGGGYGYTF. The DNA for the CDR3 is TGTGCCAGTAGTATAGGGACAGGGGGCGGCTATGGCTACACCTTC.

The genes are TRBV3-1 (or the pseudogene TRBV3-2) and TRBJ1-1; D unresolved. In germline, CDR1 is LGHDT, CDR2 YNNKEL (reference sequence). CDR3 length equals 13 residues. V lost 1 base and J 7 bases, leaving 10 bases between the germline ends. DNA of the CDR3: TGTGCCAGCAGCCAAGGCGGGAGGGATGAAGCTTTCTTT. Residues: CASSQGGRDEAFF.

This chain connects TRBV19 to TRBJ2-1, with a tentative D call TRBD1 (6 bases). The CDR3 loop spans 13 amino acids. V was cut by 10 bases and J by 3 bases, with 13 bases left in between. Germline CDR1 reads LNHDA; CDR2 reads SQIVND (reference sequence). The chain's CDR3 is CAIDTGYYNEQFF. Written as DNA, the CDR3 is TGTGCCATTGACACAGGGTACTACAATGAGCAGTTCTTC.

The genes are TRBV10-2 and TRBJ1-5; D is uncertain. This CDR3 is 13 amino acids long. V shed 5 bases and J shed 4 bases, with 9 bases lying between them. Germline CDR1 is WSHSY and CDR2 is SAAADI. The CDR3 DNA reads TGCGCCAGCAGTCTAAGCGTTAATCAGCCCCAGCATTTT. Its translation is CASSLSVNQPQHF.

The chain employs TRBV7-9 and TRBJ2-5; 7 positions match TRBD1. Germline V gives CDR1 SEHNR, CDR2 FQNEAQ (reference sequence). This CDR3 has 14 residues. The V and J ends lost 4 bases and 2 bases, in that order; junction bases with no gene match: 4. The CDR3: CASSSSGQQETQYF. For the CDR3, the DNA is TGTGCCAGCAGCTCCTCGGGACAGCAAGAGACCCAGTACTTC.

This chain links TRBV5-6 with TRBJ2-7; 9 bases fit TRBD2. V lost 2 bases and J lost 6; bases outside the gene matches: 6. Germline CDR1 SGHDT, CDR2 YYEEEE. The CDR3 is 14 amino acids. The CDR3 protein is CASSFGLAGSEQYF. CDR3 DNA: TGTGCCAGCAGCTTCGGCCTAGCGGGGAGCGAGCAGTACTTC. Full variable domain (remainder filled in from reference TRBV5-6 and TRBJ2-7): DAGVTQSPTHLIKTRGQQVTLRCSPKSGHDTVSWYQQALGQGPQFIFQYYEEEERQRGNFPDRFSGHQFPNYSSELNVNALLLGDSALYLCASSFGLAGSEQYFGPGTRLTVT.

The chain employs TRBV14 and TRBJ1-1; D gene ambiguous. The germline V gene has CDR1 SGHDN and CDR2 FVKESK. With 4 bases removed from V and 4 bases from J, the gap between germline ends came to 10 bases. The CDR3 runs 13 residues. Here the CDR3 DNA reads TGTGCCAGCAGCCCTAATGAGGGCACTGAAGCTTTCTTT. Amino acids: CASSPNEGTEAFF. The full variable domain, its missing parts supplied by reference TRBV14 and TRBJ1-1, is EAGVTQFPSHSVIEKGQTVTLRCDPISGHDNLYWYRRVMGKEIKFLLHFVKESKQDESGMPNNRFLAERTGGTYSTLKVQPAELEDSGVYFCASSPNEGTEAFFGQGTRLTVV.

This clone appeared once. As DNA, the CDR3 is TGCGCCAGCAGCTTCAACTCCCTGCGGGGGGATTCACCCCTCCACTTT. Amino acid sequence: CASSFNSLRGDSPLHF. The chain recombines TRBV5-1 with TRBJ1-6, with D maybe TRBD1 (5 bases). Germline V CDR1 and CDR2: SGHRS, YFSETQ. The V gene lost 2 bases and the J gene lost 8 bases, with 17 bases spanning the gap. This CDR3 comprises 16 residues.

V usage is TRBV19 and J usage is TRBJ2-3, with 7 bases aligning to TRBD2. V dropped 5 bases and J dropped 3; count of bases not matched to a gene: 5. This CDR3 region has 14 residues. Germline V CDR1 and CDR2: LNHDA, SQIVND (reference sequence). CDR3 residues: CASSYGRGTDTQYF. CDR3 in DNA: TGTGCCAGTAGTTACGGGCGGGGGACAGATACGCAGTATTTT.

The J gene is TRBJ2-3, the V gene TRBV3-1 (or the pseudogene TRBV3-2); TRBD1 agrees at 7 bases. This CDR3 is built from 15 residues. Germline CDR1 reads LGHDT; CDR2 reads YNNKEL (reference sequence). The V gene end was trimmed by 0 bases and the J gene end by 5 bases; junction bases not matched to a gene: 5. CDR3 region: CASSQEEGALDTQYF. CDR3 nucleotides: TGTGCCAGCAGCCAAGAAGAGGGGGCCTTAGATACGCAGTATTTT.

This sequence joins TRBV6-5 and TRBJ1-2; D is ambiguous. V was clipped by 0 bases and J by 7 bases, with 6 bases between them. This CDR3 spans 12 amino acids. CDR1 is MNHEY, CDR2 SVGAGI, per germline. CDR3 in amino acids: CASSYSSGGYTF. The CDR3, as DNA: TGTGCCAGCAGTTACTCGAGTGGTGGCTACACCTTC.